The 29 T cell receptor beta chains presented below share a single source sample, sequenced in a study of type 1 regulatory T cells. TCRdb redid the calling of the reads with MiXCR, one entry per CDR3 protein. The sample has more than 60,000 distinct CDR3 sequences; around 49% are singletons. No antigens are known for them. The sequenced sample was cultured non-Tr1 T cells, either the whole culture or a sorted T cell fraction (not recorded which). The source of these receptors is a human donor in good health.

The V and J genes are TRBV27 and TRBJ2-1, with D tentatively TRBD1 or TRBD2 (5 bases each). The germline CDR1 and CDR2 sequences are MNHEY and SMNVEV (reference sequence). CDR3 size: 14 residues. The ends were cut back, 4 bases at V and 9 bases at J, with 16 bases in the middle. The CDR3 loop is CASSWGPKTGEQFF. The DNA of the CDR3 is TGTGCCAGCAGTTGGGGACCCAAAACGGGTGAGCAGTTCTTC.

This chain links TRBV5-4 with TRBJ2-7; tentative D call: TRBD1 (6 bases). Germline CDR1 reads SGHNT; CDR2 reads YYREEE (reference sequence). Trimming removed 1 base at V and 6 bases at J, with 14 bases between. This CDR3 has 14 amino acids. The CDR3 loop reads CASSLWQGSLEQYF. DNA for the CDR3: TGTGCCAGCAGCTTGTGGCAGGGGAGCCTCGAGCAGTACTTC.

The count of this clonotype is one. V and J are TRBV4-3 and TRBJ2-1; 7 positions match TRBD1. The V gene end was trimmed by 0 bases and the J gene end by 6 bases; junction bases not matched to a gene: 5. From germline, CDR1 is LGHNA and CDR2 YSLEER. The CDR3 runs 15 residues. The CDR3 spells CASSQDLDRANEQFF. CDR3 nucleotides: TGCGCCAGCAGCCAAGATCTCGACAGGGCCAATGAGCAGTTCTTC.

This clonotype was observed a few times. DNA for the CDR3: TGCGCCAGCAGCTTGTCGAGCGGGGCTAGGGATGAGCAGTTCTTC. Amino acid sequence: CASSLSSGARDEQFF. The J gene is TRBJ2-1, the V gene TRBV5-1; 7 positions match TRBD2. The CDR3 sequence is 15 residues long. The germline V gene encodes CDR1 SGHRS and CDR2 YFSETQ. The V gene end was trimmed by 1 base and the J gene end by 8 bases; junction bases not matched to a gene: 9. Looking up the rest from reference TRBV5-1 and TRBJ2-1 gives the full variable domain: KAGVTQTPRYLIKTRGQQVTLSCSPISGHRSVSWYQQTPGQGLQFLFEYFSETQRNKGNFPGRFSGRQFSNSRSEMNVSTLELGDSALYLCASSLSSGARDEQFFGPGTRLTVL.

As concerns this clonotype: One junction end disagrees with the germline gene, perhaps due to a read error. V usage is TRBV20-1 and J usage is TRBJ1-1; D is perhaps TRBD1 (6 bases). This CDR3 contains 16 residues. Germline CDR1 is DFQATT and CDR2 is SNEGSKA (reference sequence). The CDR3 protein is CSASRTGQIMNTEVFF. The DNA for the CDR3 is TGCAGTGCTAGTAGGACGGGACAAATAATGAACACTGAAGTTTTCTTT.

The chain recombines TRBV19 with TRBJ1-1; D ambiguous. Germline values: CDR1 LNHDA, CDR2 SQIVND (reference sequence). The ends were cut back, 5 bases at V and 1 base at J, with 8 bases in the middle. This CDR3 spans 13 amino acids. CDR3 sequence (DNA): TGTGCCAGTAGTCAGGCCTCGAACACTGAAGCTTTCTTT. Protein sequence: CASSQASNTEAFF.

The genes are TRBV5-4 and TRBJ2-3; D remains ambiguous. The CDR3 runs 12 residues. CDR1 SGHNT and CDR2 YYREEE come from the germline V gene (reference sequence). Trimming removed 4 bases at V and 2 bases at J, with 5 bases between. CDR3 nucleotide sequence: TGTGCCAGCAGCGTAAACACAGATACGCAGTATTTT. This encodes CASSVNTDTQYF.

This clonotype was counted a single time. The chain employs TRBV5-1 and TRBJ1-6; D perhaps matches TRBD1 (6 bases). Germline V CDR1 and CDR2: SGHRS, YFSETQ. Trimming left V 5 bases short and J 0 bases short, with 15 bases between. The CDR3 runs 17 residues. The CDR3 nucleotides are TGCGCCAGCAGGGAGGGGGTCTCGAGCTCCTATAATTCACCCCTCCACTTT. The encoded protein is CASREGVSSSYNSPLHF.

V usage is TRBV18 and J usage is TRBJ1-2; 11 bases line up with TRBD1. The germline gives CDR1 KGHSH, CDR2 LQKENI. This CDR3 spans 15 amino acids. Trimming took 2 bases from V and 7 from J; bases not matched to a gene: 6. The CDR3 spells CASSPAGTGGGGYTF. For the CDR3, the DNA is TGTGCCAGCTCACCAGCCGGGACAGGGGGTGGTGGCTACACCTTC. Together with reference TRBV18 and TRBJ1-2, the CDR3 gives the full variable domain: NAGVMQNPRHLVRRRGQEARLRCSPMKGHSHVYWYRQLPEEGLKFMVYLQKENIIDESGMPKERFSAEFPKEGPSILRIQQVVRGDSAAYFCASSPAGTGGGGYTFGSGTRLTVV.

This clonotype occurred once. The CDR3 region is CASSLDAGGRGGETQYF. CDR3 sequence (DNA): TGTGCCAGCAGCTTAGATGCCGGGGGCAGGGGAGGGGAGACCCAGTACTTC. This chain links TRBV7-2 with TRBJ2-5; TRBD2 is a possible D gene (7 bases). This CDR3 contains 17 residues. V was pared by 1 base and J by 5 bases, with 20 bases between. Germline V gene lookup returns CDR1 SGHTA and CDR2 FQGNSA.

The J gene is TRBJ2-5, the V gene TRBV18; D gene ambiguous. Germline V gives CDR1 KGHSH, CDR2 LQKENI. Trimming took off 4 bases at V and 5 bases at J, with 8 bases between the two ends. The CDR3 extends over 12 amino acids. CDR3 nucleotides: TGTGCCAGCTCACAAAGGGTGGAGACCCAGTACTTC. Its protein product is CASSQRVETQYF.

The chain links TRBV7-3 to TRBJ1-2; D possibly corresponds to TRBD1 (5 bases). Trimming removed 7 bases from V and 2 bases from J, with 14 bases in between. CDR3 size: 14 residues. Germline CDR1 is SGHTA and CDR2 is FQGTGA. In nucleotides, the CDR3 is TGTGCCAGCACCGTGGTGACAGTAAACTATGGCTACACCTTC. This encodes CASTVVTVNYGYTF.

The J gene is TRBJ1-5, the V gene TRBV7-2, with D uncertain. Trimming pared 3 bases from V and 9 bases from J, leaving 12 bases between. Germline CDR1 and CDR2: SGHTA and FQGNSA. The CDR3 length is 13 residues. The CDR3 DNA is TGTGCCAGCAGCTTCGGTGTTCAAGGGCCCCAGCATTTT. This encodes CASSFGVQGPQHF. The variable domain in full, with the rest retrieved from reference TRBV7-2 and TRBJ1-5, is GAGVSQSPSNKVTEKGKDVELRCDPISGHTALYWYRQSLGQGLEFLIYFQGNSAPDKSGLPSDRFSAERTGGSVSTLTIQRTQQEDSAVYLCASSFGVQGPQHFGDGTRLSIL.

This chain joins TRBV5-1 and TRBJ1-2, with 8 bases aligning to TRBD1. Trimming removed 0 bases from V and 8 bases from J; junction bases left unmatched: 9. This CDR3 comprises 15 residues. Germline CDR1 and CDR2: SGHRS and YFSETQ. CDR3 bases: TGCGCCAGCAGCTTGGAAGCAGGGGGCGCGGGAGGCTACACCTTC. Protein: CASSLEAGGAGGYTF.

The rearrangement uses TRBV20-1 and TRBJ1-1, with a tentative D call TRBD1 (5 bases). CDR1 and CDR2 from the germline V gene are DFQATT and SNEGSKA (reference sequence). The germline V and J ends were trimmed by 5 bases and 7 bases, with 23 bases remaining between them. The CDR3 has 15 residues. CDR3 amino acids: CSASSTRAPSFEAFF. CDR3 nucleotides: TGCAGTGCTTCCTCCACCAGGGCCCCGTCATTTGAAGCTTTCTTT.

The chain links TRBV28 to TRBJ2-5, with 8 nucleotides matching TRBD1. Trimming took 5 bases from V and 7 from J; bases not matched to a gene: 9. CDR1 and CDR2 (germline): MDHEN, SYDVKM. The length of the CDR3 is 14 residues. CDR3 nucleotides: TGTGCCAGCAGTACCCAGGGGGCGAGTGCGACCCAGTACTTC. This gives the protein CASSTQGASATQYF.

In this sample, this clonotype is medium-sized. The V and J genes are TRBV4-1 and TRBJ2-7; possible D gene TRBD2, 5 bases. The CDR3 covers 15 residues. Per germline, CDR1 MGHRA and CDR2 YSYEKL. Trimming pared 1 base from V and 2 bases from J, leaving 12 bases between. This CDR3 is CASSQGRFQAYEQYF. DNA of the CDR3: TGCGCCAGCAGCCAAGGGAGGTTTCAGGCCTACGAGCAGTACTTC.

This clonotype has more than one count but fewer than ten. The V call is TRBV7-9, the J call TRBJ1-2, with 8 bases fitting TRBD1. Trimming took 0 bases from V and 6 from J; bases not matched to a gene: 0. The CDR3 has 13 amino acids. Germline loops: CDR1 SEHNR, CDR2 FQNEAQ (reference sequence). CDR3 in DNA: TGTGCCAGCAGCTTAGCGACAGGGGATGGCTACACCTTC. Translation: CASSLATGDGYTF. Complete variable domain (other parts from reference TRBV7-9 and TRBJ1-2): DTGVSQNPRHKITKRGQNVTFRCDPISEHNRLYWYRQTLGQGPEFLTYFQNEAQLEKSRLLSDRFSAERPKGSFSTLEIQRTEQGDSAMYLCASSLATGDGYTFGSGTRLTVV.

This clonotype was counted a few times. The CDR3 coding sequence is TGTGCCAGCAGGCGCCTGGGGAGTTCTGAAGCTTTCTTT. Translating gives CASRRLGSSEAFF. The chain carries TRBV12-3 or TRBV12-4 and TRBJ1-1; D ambiguous. Trimming stripped 6 bases from V and 6 bases from J, with 14 bases between. The CDR3 is 13 amino acids.

This chain links TRBV20-1 with TRBJ1-5; D is uncertain. V shed 2 bases and J shed 0 bases, with 5 bases lying between them. Germline V gives CDR1 DFQATT, CDR2 SNEGSKA (reference sequence). The CDR3 length is 13 residues. CDR3 sequence (DNA): TGCAGTGCTAGACCTTATAGCAATCAGCCCCAGCATTTT. It translates to CSARPYSNQPQHF.

This clonotype was observed a handful of times. The chain joins TRBV20-1 to TRBJ2-1, with TRBD1 matching 8 bases. This CDR3 spans 15 amino acids. CDR1 DFQATT and CDR2 SNEGSKA come from the germline V gene (reference sequence). With V trimmed by 6 bases and J by 3 bases, 10 bases remained unmatched. CDR3 sequence (DNA): TGCAGTGCCAAAGACAGGGGACAATACTACAATGAGCAGTTCTTC. This encodes CSAKDRGQYYNEQFF.

The chain is built from TRBV2 and TRBJ2-7; the D gene is possibly TRBD1 (5 bases). CDR1 and CDR2 from the germline V gene are SNHLY and FYNNEI. V was cut by 4 bases and J by 2 bases, with 15 bases left in between. There are 15 residues in the CDR3. Here the CDR3 DNA reads TGTGCCAGCAGTGCTGGAAGAGCAGGGACCTACGAGCAGTACTTC. Protein: CASSAGRAGTYEQYF.

There are many counts of this clonotype. Here the CDR3 DNA reads TGTGCCAGCACCCGACAGATCACGAACACCGGGGAGCTGTTTTTT. It translates to CASTRQITNTGELFF. V and J are TRBV12-3 or TRBV12-4 and TRBJ2-2; TRBD1 is a possible D gene (5 bases). The CDR3 runs 15 residues. V lost 7 bases and J lost 0, with 12 bases in between.

By sample fraction, this clonotype is medium-sized. The V gene is TRBV5-4, the J gene TRBJ2-5, with TRBD1 matching 7 bases. The germline gives CDR1 SGHNT, CDR2 YYREEE (reference sequence). CDR3 length: 14 amino acids. V lost 0 bases to trimming and J lost 2 bases; unmatched junction nucleotides: 1. CDR3 sequence: CASSLDRGQETQYF. Written as DNA, the CDR3 is TGTGCCAGCAGCTTGGACAGGGGACAAGAGACCCAGTACTTC.

The rearrangement joins TRBV7-2 to TRBJ1-2, with D uncertain. Germline CDR1 SGHTA, CDR2 FQGNSA. With 2 bases removed from V and 4 bases from J, the gap between germline ends came to 20 bases. The CDR3 spans 17 residues. DNA of the CDR3: TGTGCCAGCAGCTTAAGGCCTATTCCCCCTGCGGTCTATGGCTACACCTTC. The encoded protein is CASSLRPIPPAVYGYTF.

In DNA form, the CDR3 reads TGTGCCAGCAGCCGGGCGCGGGAAAACTATGGCTACACCTTC. This gives the protein CASSRARENYGYTF. The rearrangement uses TRBV9 and TRBJ1-2; D is uncertain. Germline assignment: CDR1 SGDLS and CDR2 YYNGEE. Trimming removed 4 bases at V and 2 bases at J, with 12 bases between. The CDR3 has 14 amino acids.

The chain joins TRBV5-1 to TRBJ2-7; D is uncertain. Trimming removed 0 bases at V and 1 base at J, with 11 bases between. This CDR3 contains 15 residues. Germline CDR1 is SGHRS and CDR2 is YFSETQ. As DNA, the CDR3 is TGCGCCAGCAGCTTGGCCTTGACTGAATCCTACGAGCAGTACTTC. Its protein product is CASSLALTESYEQYF.

The chain uses TRBV20-1 and TRBJ2-1; D not resolved. Per germline, CDR1 DFQATT and CDR2 SNEGSKA (reference sequence). V was trimmed by 2 bases and J by 2 bases, leaving 1 base between them. The CDR3 is 11 amino acids. The CDR3 region is CSARTYNEQFF. The CDR3 DNA reads as TGCAGTGCTAGAACCTACAATGAGCAGTTCTTC.

J is TRBJ2-3 and V is TRBV9; 10 bases map to TRBD1. The CDR3 has 16 amino acids. V lost 3 bases and J lost 0; bases outside the gene matches: 4. Per the germline V gene, CDR1 is SGDLS and CDR2 is YYNGEE. CDR3 coding DNA: TGTGCCAGCAGCGCTAGACAGGGGGCCAGCACAGATACGCAGTATTTT. This sequence encodes CASSARQGASTDTQYF.